Below are 30 T cell receptor beta chains sequenced from a single sample in a study of cytomegalovirus exposure and HLA in healthy donors. Primers: 60 Vbeta forward and 13 Jbeta reverse. Only in-frame clones appear in the TCRdb table, and some are missing; sequencing was by immunoSEQ multiplex PCR. Of about 200,000 clones listed, approximately 80% were seen once; the top ten hold 15%. What was sequenced was PBMCs. The origin of the receptors is a man in his forties or fifties in good health and CMV-seronegative.

This clone was observed once. This sequence joins TRBV6-4 and TRBJ1-1; TRBD1 might be the D (5 bases). Germline CDR1 is MRHNA and CDR2 is SNTAGT. V was cut by 0 bases and J by 6 bases, with 14 bases left in between. The CDR3 is made up of 15 amino acids. CDR3 sequence reads: CASSDSHAGVAEAFF. The CDR3, as DNA: TGTGCCAGCAGTGACTCTCACGCGGGGGTTGCTGAAGCTTTCTTT.

To note about this clone: Other DNA sequences in this sample translate to the same CDR3. V usage is TRBV5-1 and J usage is TRBJ2-3; D is possibly TRBD2 (5 bases). The V gene's germline CDR1 is SGHRS and CDR2 YFSETQ. The CDR3 spans 15 residues. V lost 0 bases to trimming and J lost 0 bases, with 8 bases between them. This CDR3 is CASSLGAGSTDTQYF. CDR3 sequence (DNA): TGCGCCAGCAGCTTGGGGGCGGGTAGCACAGATACGCAGTATTTT.

The count of this clone is one. The J gene is TRBJ2-1, the V gene TRBV28; possible D gene TRBD2, 6 bases. Trimming stripped 0 bases from V and 7 bases from J, with 10 bases between. The germline CDR1 and CDR2 sequences are MDHEN and SYDVKM. This CDR3 is built from 14 residues. CDR3 amino acids: CASSLWSEGNEQFF. The CDR3, as DNA: TGTGCCAGCAGTTTATGGTCGGAGGGGAATGAGCAGTTCTTC.

This chain joins TRBV19 and TRBJ2-7; TRBD1 agrees at 9 bases. The CDR3 spans 14 residues. Germline V lookup: CDR1 LNHDA, CDR2 SQIVND (reference sequence). The V and J ends lost 6 bases and 3 bases, in that order; junction bases with no gene match: 6. CDR3 sequence: CASRMTGGGYEQYF. The DNA of the CDR3 is TGTGCCAGTAGGATGACAGGGGGTGGCTACGAGCAGTACTTC.

The V gene is TRBV6-6, the J gene TRBJ1-2, with 9 nucleotides matching TRBD1. Trimming took 2 bases from V and 8 from J; bases not matched to a gene: 6. Germline lookup yields CDR1 MNHNY and CDR2 SVGAGI (reference sequence). The CDR3 has 14 residues. The DNA of the CDR3 is TGTGCCAGCAGTTACCTAGGACAGGGGTGGGGCTACACCTTC. Translating gives CASSYLGQGWGYTF.

V is TRBV27 and J is TRBJ1-3, with unresolved D. Per germline, CDR1 MNHEY and CDR2 SMNVEV (reference sequence). Trimming removed 3 bases from V and 0 bases from J, with 18 bases in between. The CDR3 is 18 residues long. CDR3 nucleotide sequence: TGTGCCAGCAGTTTGGTGAGCCCGCGGACTTACTCTGGAAACACCATATATTTT. This translates into CASSLVSPRTYSGNTIYF.

The chain links TRBV4-1 to TRBJ1-6; the match to TRBD1 covers 7 bases. There are 16 residues in the CDR3. Germline V gene data show CDR1 as MGHRA and CDR2 as YSYEKL. Trimming at V came to 4 bases and at J to 7 bases, leaving 10 bases not matched to a gene. CDR3 residues: CASSRTQTGANSPLHF. As DNA, the CDR3 is TGCGCCAGCAGCCGTACTCAAACAGGGGCGAATTCACCCCTCCACTTT.

The chain carries TRBV5-8 and TRBJ1-1, with D tentatively TRBD1 (6 bases). Germline V gene lookup returns CDR1 SGHTS and CDR2 YDEGEE. V was shortened by 2 bases and J by 10 bases, with 15 bases between the two germline ends. The CDR3 runs 13 residues. In nucleotides, the CDR3 is TGTGCCAGCAGCTTAGGGGTAAGGGACATAGCTTTCTTT. It codes for CASSLGVRDIAFF.

The chain employs TRBV4-2 and TRBJ2-5; TRBD2 agrees at 14 bases. The CDR3 spans 17 residues. The V gene's germline CDR1 is LGHNA and CDR2 YNFKEQ. Trimming cost V 3 bases and J 4 bases; bases outside gene matches: 7. The CDR3 protein is CASSQGTSGSKGETQYF. CDR3 bases: TGTGCCAGCAGCCAGGGGACTAGCGGGAGTAAAGGAGAGACCCAGTACTTC.

In regard to this clone: The junction differs from germline at one of its ends, possibly a read error. The chain carries TRBV2 and TRBJ2-5; D possibly corresponds to TRBD2 (6 bases). This CDR3 has 10 amino acids. From germline, CDR1 is SNHLY and CDR2 FYNNEI. CDR3 DNA sequence: TGTGCCAGCGGGGTACGGGACTCCGACTTC. Its protein product is CASGVRDSDF.

This clone was counted a single time. Relative to the germline gene, one junction end is altered; a read error may explain this. J is TRBJ2-7 and V is TRBV7-9, with D possibly TRBD2 on 5 matching bases. Looked up from germline, CDR1 is SEHNR and CDR2 is FQNEAQ (reference sequence). This CDR3 is 12 amino acids long. Here the CDR3 reads CSSSASIYEQYF. In nucleotides, the CDR3 is TGTTCCAGCTCAGCTAGCATCTACGAGCAGTACTTC.

Notes on this clone: The sample carries other DNA sequences with the same CDR3. The V and J genes are TRBV28 and TRBJ1-1; weak D call: TRBD1 (5 bases). There are 14 residues in the CDR3. Germline V lookup: CDR1 MDHEN, CDR2 SYDVKM. Trimming pared 3 bases from V and 0 bases from J, leaving 8 bases between. The CDR3, as DNA: TGTGCCAGCAGTTTGGGGCAGATGAACACTGAAGCTTTCTTT. As protein: CASSLGQMNTEAFF.

The chain uses TRBV18 and TRBJ1-1, with 9 bases matching TRBD1. Germline V gene lookup returns CDR1 KGHSH and CDR2 LQKENI. The CDR3 is made up of 15 amino acids. The J segment lost 4 bases and the V segment lost 8 bases, leaving 11 bases of the junction unmatched. CDR3 DNA sequence: TGTGCCAGCCATAGGGACAGGGCAGCCCCCACTGAAGCTTTCTTT. Protein sequence: CASHRDRAAPTEAFF.

This sequence joins TRBV7-2 and TRBJ2-7, with 8 positions matching TRBD1. CDR3 length equals 13 residues. V shed 2 bases and J 4 bases; nucleotides not matched to a gene: 1. CDR1 is SGHTA and CDR2 is FQGNSA in the germline V gene. The CDR3 loop reads CASSLRQGYEQYF. The CDR3 DNA follows: TGTGCCAGCAGCTTACGACAGGGGTACGAGCAGTACTTC.

This chain connects TRBV4-1 to TRBJ2-1; D gene unclear. Germline CDR1 is MGHRA and CDR2 is YSYEKL. This CDR3 is 14 amino acids long. V shed 0 bases and J shed 8 bases, with 11 bases lying between them. CDR3 nucleotides: TGCGCCAGCAGCCAAGATGCGCGCTCTCATGAGCAGTTCTTC. Translated, it gives CASSQDARSHEQFF.

CDR3 coding DNA: TGTGCCAGCAACTATCTAGCGGGGGAGACCCAGTACTTC. Its protein is CASNYLAGETQYF. This chain uses TRBV2 with TRBJ2-5; TRBD2 matches at 9 bases. The CDR3 spans 13 residues. V trimming: 7 bases; J trimming: 5 bases; junction bases outside the gene matches: 5. Germline V CDR1 and CDR2: SNHLY, FYNNEI.

The V gene is TRBV5-5, the J gene TRBJ1-1; D is ambiguous. Trimming shortened V by 0 bases and J by 1 base, and 7 bases separated the two germline ends. Germline V CDR1 and CDR2: SGHKS, YYEKEE (reference sequence). The CDR3 loop spans 14 amino acids. DNA for the CDR3: TGTGCCAGCAGCTTGGATTGGGCGAACACTGAAGCTTTCTTT. This translates into CASSLDWANTEAFF.

This clone has just one count. The rearrangement links TRBV11-3 to TRBJ2-5, with D tentatively TRBD1 (5 bases). Judging by the DNA end, TRBJ2-7 fits better; the J call may be wrong. Germline V gene data show CDR1 as SGHNT and CDR2 as YENEEA. The CDR3 has 14 residues. The CDR3 DNA follows: TGTGCCAGCAGCTTAGATCAGGGAAACTACGAGCAGTACTTC. Translated: CASSLDQGNYEQYF.

As to this clone: Sequence at one end of the junction differs from germline and may be a read error. This chain joins TRBV7-9 and TRBJ1-3, with 8 bases that match TRBD1. This CDR3 spans 17 amino acids. Germline CDR1 reads SEHNR; CDR2 reads FQNEAQ (reference sequence). CDR3 sequence (DNA): TGTTCCAGCAGCAGTATCCGACAGGGGCGCTCTGGAAACACCATATATTTT. This sequence encodes CSSSSIRQGRSGNTIYF.

The sample holds one count of this clone. This chain links TRBV5-1 with TRBJ1-2; TRBD1 might be the D (6 bases). The CDR3 is 13 residues long. The V gene's germline CDR1 is SGHRS and CDR2 YFSETQ. The germline V and J ends were trimmed by 4 bases and 2 bases, with 9 bases remaining between them. CDR3 sequence: CASSPGENYGYTF. The CDR3 nucleotides read TGCGCCAGCAGCCCAGGGGAGAACTATGGCTACACCTTC.

The CDR3 DNA is TGTGCCAGCAGCGTAGAGGGGGGAGCGGGGGCTCTCACAGATACGCAGTATTTT. It encodes CASSVEGGAGALTDTQYF. The chain joins TRBV9 to TRBJ2-3, with TRBD2 identical over 8 bases. The V and J ends lost 0 bases and 2 bases, in that order; junction bases with no gene match: 11. In germline, CDR1 is SGDLS, CDR2 YYNGEE. This CDR3 is built from 18 residues.

Note on this clone: Other DNA sequences in the sample encode the same CDR3. The CDR3 spells CASSLGQGGTGELFF. The CDR3, as DNA: TGCGCCAGCAGCTTAGGACAGGGCGGCACCGGGGAGCTGTTTTTT. The chain carries TRBV5-1 and TRBJ2-2, with 8 positions matching TRBD1. Losses at the gene ends were 2 bases for V and 4 bases for J; bases not matched to a gene: 4. This CDR3 is 15 amino acids long. Germline values: CDR1 SGHRS, CDR2 YFSETQ.

The rearrangement uses TRBV18 and TRBJ1-1; 11 bases match TRBD1. The V segment lost 3 bases and the J segment 5 bases; nucleotides outside the gene matches: 5. Looked up from germline, CDR1 is KGHSH and CDR2 is LQKENI. The CDR3 is 15 amino acids. CDR3 protein: CASSPWTGGGTEAFF. CDR3 sequence (DNA): TGTGCCAGCTCACCCTGGACAGGGGGCGGAACTGAAGCTTTCTTT.

V gene TRBV2 combines with J gene TRBJ2-7, with TRBD2 matching over 13 bases. V shed 2 bases, J shed 4 bases, and the junction held 5 bases outside the gene matches. This CDR3 region has 16 residues. The V gene's germline CDR1 is SNHLY and CDR2 FYNNEI. As DNA, the CDR3 is TGTGCCAGCAGTGAACTTACTAGCGGGAGGGGTTACGAGCAGTACTTC. Its translation is CASSELTSGRGYEQYF.

The table lists this clone with a few counts. The genes are TRBV19 and TRBJ1-5; D unresolved. Trimming pared 9 bases from V and 7 bases from J, leaving 7 bases between. The germline CDR1 and CDR2 sequences are LNHDA and SQIVND (reference sequence). The CDR3 has 10 amino acids. CDR3 DNA: TGTGCCAGGAGCGTACAGCCCCAGCATTTT. It encodes CARSVQPQHF.

V gene TRBV7-9 combines with J gene TRBJ1-4; TRBD1 might be the D (6 bases). Looked up from germline, CDR1 is SEHNR and CDR2 is FQNEAQ (reference sequence). This CDR3 region has 16 residues. Trimming took 5 bases from V and 5 from J, leaving 18 bases between them. CDR3 bases: TGTGCCAGCAGCCGTGGACCGGGACAAGGGAATGAAAAACTGTTTTTT. It encodes CASSRGPGQGNEKLFF.

The chain uses TRBV5-1 and TRBJ2-7; D is perhaps TRBD2 (5 bases). The germline gives CDR1 SGHRS, CDR2 YFSETQ. V was trimmed by 4 bases and J by 3 bases, leaving 11 bases between them. This CDR3 is built from 13 residues. CDR3 DNA: TGCGCCAGCAGCCAGCCCGGAGGCTACGAGCAGTACTTC. Amino acids: CASSQPGGYEQYF.

The genes are TRBV19 and TRBJ2-7; the D gene is possibly TRBD2 (5 bases). Germline CDR1 is LNHDA and CDR2 is SQIVND (reference sequence). The V and J ends lost 10 bases and 6 bases respectively, with 19 bases between them. The CDR3 has 13 amino acids. Here the CDR3 DNA reads TGTGCCACCGCACTAGGGCTCGGGGTCGAGCAGTACTTC. The encoded protein is CATALGLGVEQYF.

The V call is TRBV4-1, the J call TRBJ2-3; D perhaps matches TRBD1 (5 bases). Trimming cost V 0 bases and J 4 bases, with 20 bases left between them. CDR3 length: 18 amino acids. In germline, CDR1 is MGHRA, CDR2 YSYEKL. This CDR3 reads CASSQEGLASSRADTQYF. CDR3 coding DNA: TGCGCCAGCAGCCAAGAGGGTTTAGCCTCATCCAGGGCAGATACGCAGTATTTT.

The sample holds one count of this clone. The V and J genes are TRBV28 and TRBJ1-1; TRBD1 matches at 9 bases. This CDR3 has 13 residues. The ends lost 8 bases at V and 5 bases at J; junction bases unmatched: 6. The germline CDR1 and CDR2 sequences are MDHEN and SYDVKM. CDR3: CASGQGFGTEAFF. Here the CDR3 DNA reads TGTGCCAGCGGACAGGGGTTTGGGACTGAAGCTTTCTTT.